Each of the 26 T cell receptor beta chains below was sequenced from the same sample in a study of blood T cells in healthy people across ages. A J-beta primer mix and a sample-barcoded 5' primer were used in a second PCR of about 7 to 11 cycles. TCRdb reanalysed the 5' RACE reads using MiXCR and keeps one entry per CDR3 protein. The sample yields 1.5 million to 1.8 million distinct CDR3 sequences, 35% to 45% seen once. Sequencing used blood. The receptors were sampled from a woman under 30 in good health.

The chain combines TRBV5-1 with TRBJ2-7; D possibly matches TRBD1 or TRBD2 (6 bases each). The germline V gene has CDR1 SGHRS and CDR2 YFSETQ. Trimming removed 0 bases from V and 3 bases from J, with 10 bases in between. The CDR3 consists of 14 residues. The CDR3: CASSLGQEGYEQYF. The CDR3 nucleotides are TGCGCCAGCAGCTTGGGACAGGAGGGCTACGAGCAGTACTTC.

The V gene is TRBV25-1, the J gene TRBJ2-1; no definite D call. Germline CDR1 and CDR2: MGHDK and SYGVNS. Trimming took 1 base from V and 5 from J, leaving 9 bases between them. This CDR3 contains 14 residues. The CDR3 DNA follows: TGTGCCAGCAGTGAATTGACGGCTAACAATGAGCAGTTCTTC. It translates to CASSELTANNEQFF.

About this clonotype itself: At one end, the junction sequence differs from germline, possibly due to a read error. The rearrangement uses TRBV7-7 and TRBJ2-5; 11 positions agree with TRBD2. The germline CDR1 and CDR2 sequences are SSHAT and FNYEAQ (reference sequence). This CDR3 comprises 15 residues. The CDR3: CASSRLAGLGETQYF. CDR3 nucleotides: TGTGCTAGCAGCCGACTAGCGGGACTGGGCGAGACCCAGTACTTC.

The rearrangement uses TRBV6-5 and TRBJ1-1, with D unclear. The CDR3 length is 16 residues. CDR1 and CDR2 (germline): MNHEY, SVGAGI. With 0 bases removed from V and 0 bases from J, the gap between germline ends came to 11 bases. CDR3 DNA: TGTGCCAGCAGTTACTCGAGCTCGAGGGTGAACACTGAAGCTTTCTTT. This sequence encodes CASSYSSSRVNTEAFF.

The genes are TRBV9 and TRBJ2-1; D perhaps matches TRBD1 (6 bases). This CDR3 region has 15 residues. CDR1 is SGDLS, CDR2 YYNGEE, per germline. The V end was cut by 3 bases, the J end by 5 bases, with 15 bases between. CDR3 coding DNA: TGTGCCAGCAGCGCAAGACACAGGGTCAACAATGAGCAGTTCTTC. Residues: CASSARHRVNNEQFF.

This clonotype was seen more than once but under ten times. The CDR3 region is CASSPYGTGVDYGYTF. CDR3 coding DNA: TGCGCCAGCAGCCCCTACGGGACAGGGGTGGACTATGGCTACACCTTC. This sequence joins TRBV4-3 and TRBJ1-2; TRBD1 agrees at 10 bases. The CDR3 is 16 amino acids. Germline V gene sequence: CDR1 LGHNA, CDR2 YSLEER. Losses at the gene ends were 4 bases for V and 3 bases for J; bases not matched to a gene: 8.

The J gene is TRBJ1-6, the V gene TRBV30; the D gene is possibly TRBD1 (5 bases). The CDR3 length is 15 residues. Per germline, CDR1 GTSNPN and CDR2 SVGIG (reference sequence). Between the trimmed V and J ends, which lost 0 bases and 8 bases, there was a span of 14 bases. The CDR3 nucleotides are TGTGCCTGGAGTGTACGGGGCAGAATTGATTCACCCCTCCACTTT. It yields the protein CAWSVRGRIDSPLHF.

This chain joins TRBV12-5 and TRBJ2-3; 7 bases line up with TRBD2. CDR3 length: 15 residues. After removal of 4 bases from V and 0 bases from J, the junction contained 4 bases not matched to a gene. CDR1 and CDR2 (germline): LGHNT, FRNRAP. DNA of the CDR3: TGTGCTAGTGGTTCCGGGGGGACTAGCACAGATACGCAGTATTTT. It codes for CASGSGGTSTDTQYF.

In regard to this clonotype: A junction end diverges from the germline sequence, so it may reflect a read error. The chain combines TRBV7-3 with TRBJ2-3, with TRBD2 identical over 7 bases. The CDR3 loop spans 17 amino acids. Germline V gene lookup returns CDR1 SGHTA and CDR2 FQGTGA. Written as DNA, the CDR3 is TGTGCCAGCAGCTTAAATCCTAGCGGATCTAGCACAGGTACGCAGTATTTT. Translated: CASSLNPSGSSTGTQYF.

This clonotype appeared a few times. This sequence joins TRBV11-2 and TRBJ1-2; 7 bases line up with TRBD1. The CDR3 totals 15 residues. J lost 6 bases, V lost 4 bases, and 11 bases had no gene match. CDR1 is SGHAT and CDR2 is FQNNGV in the germline V gene. The CDR3 DNA is TGTGCCAGCAGCTGGAGCTCCGGGACAGCGGATGGCTACACCTTC. Protein product: CASSWSSGTADGYTF.

The chain employs TRBV30 and TRBJ2-1, with D maybe TRBD2 (5 bases). Germline V gene sequence: CDR1 GTSNPN, CDR2 SVGIG (reference sequence). The CDR3 consists of 11 residues. DNA of the CDR3: TGTGCGTCACTATCCCGGGGTGAGCAGTTCTTC. Translation: CASLSRGEQFF.

CDR3 DNA sequence: TGCAGTGCTAGCAGGACAAGACCATCTAGCACAGATACGCAGTATTTT. Amino acid sequence: CSASRTRPSSTDTQYF. This rearrangement joins TRBV20-1 to TRBJ2-3, with D perhaps TRBD1 (5 bases). Trimming cost V 3 bases and J 0 bases, with 16 bases left between them. Germline V gene lookup returns CDR1 DFQATT and CDR2 SNEGSKA (reference sequence). This CDR3 has 16 residues.

This clonotype was counted many times. The chain recombines TRBV3-1 with TRBJ2-7; tentatively, D is TRBD2 (5 bases). The CDR3 runs 13 residues. Per germline, CDR1 LGHDT and CDR2 YNNKEL (reference sequence). V was shortened by 1 base and J by 3 bases, with 7 bases between the two germline ends. The CDR3 coding sequence is TGTGCCAGCAGCCAAGGAGGGAACTACGAGCAGTACTTC. It is translated as CASSQGGNYEQYF.

This chain joins TRBV29-1 and TRBJ2-7, with D hard to call. CDR1 and CDR2 (germline): SQVTM, ANQGSEA. The length of the CDR3 is 13 residues. V was shortened by 0 bases and J by 3 bases, with 9 bases between the two germline ends. The DNA of the CDR3 is TGCAGCGTTGAAGATCCACGGAACTACGAGCAGTACTTC. Protein sequence: CSVEDPRNYEQYF.

This chain uses TRBV30 with TRBJ1-2; D call uncertain. Per germline, CDR1 GTSNPN and CDR2 SVGIG (reference sequence). CDR3 length equals 13 residues. Trimming pared 2 bases from V and 2 bases from J, leaving 9 bases between. CDR3 sequence (DNA): TGTGCCTGGAGTCTTTGGAGGAACTATGGCTACACCTTC. Translation: CAWSLWRNYGYTF.

A single count supports this clonotype. J is TRBJ2-2 and V is TRBV24-1, with TRBD1 identical over 8 bases. The CDR3 covers 12 residues. Germline V gives CDR1 KGHDR, CDR2 SFDVKD. V shed 7 bases and J 6 bases; nucleotides not matched to a gene: 0. CDR3 sequence: CATRGQAGELFF. In DNA form, the CDR3 reads TGTGCCACCAGGGGACAGGCCGGGGAGCTGTTTTTT.

V and J are TRBV7-9 and TRBJ1-1; no reliable D call. CDR3 length equals 12 residues. The germline V gene encodes CDR1 SEHNR and CDR2 FQNEAQ (reference sequence). The V gene lost 5 bases and the J gene lost 8 bases, with 12 bases spanning the gap. The CDR3 protein is CASSANQGEAFF. The CDR3 DNA sequence: TGTGCCAGCAGCGCAAATCAAGGGGAAGCTTTCTTT.

The V gene is TRBV4-1, the J gene TRBJ2-1, with D tentatively TRBD1 (6 bases). This CDR3 is 16 amino acids long. V lost 3 bases to trimming and J lost 0 bases, with 12 bases between them. CDR1 MGHRA and CDR2 YSYEKL come from the germline V gene. Here the CDR3 reads CASSHARGGSYNEQFF. CDR3 in DNA: TGCGCCAGCAGCCATGCGAGAGGGGGCTCCTACAATGAGCAGTTCTTC.

In this sample, this clonotype turned up a few times. V is TRBV6-6 and J is TRBJ2-1; D not certain. From germline, CDR1 is MNHNY and CDR2 SVGAGI (reference sequence). This CDR3 is 14 amino acids long. V shed 4 bases and J shed 5 bases, with 12 bases lying between them. CDR3 sequence reads: CASSSGRNHNEQFF. In DNA form, the CDR3 reads TGTGCCAGCAGTTCCGGCAGGAACCACAATGAGCAGTTCTTC.

The chain is built from TRBV29-1 and TRBJ2-7; unclear D gene. The J call may be wrong; the DNA end is better matched by TRBJ2-4. CDR1 and CDR2 from the germline V gene are SQVTM and ANQGSEA. The CDR3 covers 16 residues. CDR3 protein: CSVATGLNSPKNIQYF. Here the CDR3 DNA reads TGCAGCGTCGCGACCGGGCTTAACTCACCCAAAAACATTCAGTACTTC.

This sequence joins TRBV10-3 and TRBJ2-5; D is ambiguous. Per the germline V gene, CDR1 is ENHRY and CDR2 is SYGVKD. The ends were cut back, 0 bases at V and 1 base at J, with 9 bases in the middle. This CDR3 spans 15 amino acids. The CDR3 DNA reads as TGTGCCATCAGTGAGTCGGATGGGTTCCAAGAGACCCAGTACTTC. This translates into CAISESDGFQETQYF.

This clonotype was recorded a few times. This chain links TRBV29-1 with TRBJ2-7; D remains unclear. Germline values: CDR1 SQVTM, CDR2 ANQGSEA. Trimming shortened V by 0 bases and J by 0 bases, and 9 bases separated the two germline ends. The CDR3 length is 14 residues. Here the CDR3 DNA reads TGCAGCGTTGAAGATCCCAGATACTCCTACGAGCAGTACTTC. Residues: CSVEDPRYSYEQYF.

The chain joins TRBV11-2 to TRBJ2-1, with a tentative D call TRBD2 (5 bases). Trimming took 10 bases from V and 6 from J, leaving 16 bases between them. The CDR3 spans 13 residues. Germline V gene lookup returns CDR1 SGHAT and CDR2 FQNNGV. Here the CDR3 DNA reads TGTGCCACCTCTCTAGCAACGGGCAATGAGCAGTTCTTC. Encoded protein: CATSLATGNEQFF.

This clonotype was counted between two and nine times. V is TRBV10-2 and J is TRBJ2-3, with 9 bases aligning to TRBD2. Germline lookup yields CDR1 WSHSY and CDR2 SAAADI. The CDR3 has 14 residues. J gave up 5 bases and V 2 bases, and 2 bases lay outside the gene matches. In DNA, the CDR3 is TGCGCCAGCAGTGAGGCGGGGGGGTTAGATACGCAGTATTTT. Protein sequence: CASSEAGGLDTQYF.

As for this clonotype: One junction end does not reproduce the germline sequence, and a read error may be involved. The chain uses TRBV29-1 and TRBJ1-2; maybe TRBD1 (5 bases). The CDR3 is 13 residues long. Germline V gene lookup returns CDR1 SQVTM and CDR2 ANQGSEA. In nucleotides, the CDR3 is TGCAGCGTTGAAACCGGACACGACTATGGCTGCACCTTC. It yields the protein CSVETGHDYGCTF. Complete variable domain (other parts from reference TRBV29-1 and TRBJ1-2): SAVISQKPSRDICQRGTSLTIQCQVDSQVTMMFWYRQQPGQSLTLIATANQGSEATYESGFVIDKFPISRPNLTFSTLTVSNMSPEDSSIYLCSVETGHDYGCTFGSGTRLTVV.

In its sample, this clonotype was seen once. The chain links TRBV6-5 to TRBJ2-1; D ambiguous. The CDR3 totals 12 residues. Between the trimmed V and J ends, which lost 7 bases and 10 bases, there was a span of 14 bases. Germline V gene lookup returns CDR1 MNHEY and CDR2 SVGAGI. In nucleotides, the CDR3 is TGTGCCAGCATGGCTTATACCTACGAGCAGTTCTTC. This gives the protein CASMAYTYEQFF.